This entry is about one T cell receptor beta chain. These data originate in a study of Ad26.COV2.S vaccination and SARS-CoV-2 variants. About the research overall: Enrollment placed the donor in the COV1001 Ad26.COV2.S trial arm.

TCRdb's copy holds only in-frame clones and misses some; the assay was immunoSEQ multiplex PCR. The sample gives about 350,000 clones, about 89% of which show up once; approximately 5% is in the top ten. Noted treatment: roughly 19 received Ad26.COV2.S at low or high dose, single or two shots; several received placebo; per-sample allocation not given. Sampling took place 63 days after the first vaccine or placebo injection. An adult aged 18-55 years in Boston served as the donor. This specimen was peripheral blood, taken in a trial of Ad26.COV2.S vaccine versus placebo. The origin of this receptor is a person between 18 and 65 years old who received the Ad26.COV2.S COVID-19 vaccine or a placebo.

For the CDR3, the DNA is TGTGCCAGCAGCTTAACAGGGCAGGGCAATCAGCCCCAGCATTTT. Translated: CASSLTGQGNQPQHF. The chain is built from TRBV7-9 and TRBJ1-5; D is possibly TRBD1 (6 bases). This CDR3 has 15 residues. V lost 2 bases, J lost 2 bases, and 10 bases lay in between. Germline CDR1 reads SEHNR; CDR2 reads FQNEAQ (reference sequence).